What follows are 27 T cell receptor beta chains derived from one specimen sequenced in a study of blood T cell repertoires in COVID-19 (dated by TCRdb to 2020 to 2021). Library creation used the immunoSEQ multiplex PCR assay. In its TCRdb copy, this immuneACCESS table keeps in-frame sequences only and misses some clones. Where compared with another copy, unresolved V genes explain less than half of these, and the others have no known cause. This sample comprises around 160,000 clones, 81% of them detected only once. Roughly 8% of the sample rests with the top ten. Input material: peripheral blood. Receptors were obtained from a human donor with acute or convalescent COVID-19. The donor label of this sample is uncertain.

This chain links TRBV24-1 with TRBJ1-2, with D unclear. The germline V gene has CDR1 KGHDR and CDR2 SFDVKD. Trimming took 4 bases from V and 4 from J, leaving 9 bases between them. The CDR3 length is 13 residues. The CDR3 is CATSDPDSYGYTF. The CDR3 DNA is TGTGCCACCAGTGACCCTGACTCCTATGGCTACACCTTC.

The sample holds a few counts of this clone. The V and J genes are TRBV29-1 and TRBJ2-4; D might be TRBD2 (5 bases). Trimming left V 6 bases short and J 0 bases short, with 12 bases between. Germline CDR1 reads SQVTM; CDR2 reads ANQGSEA. This CDR3 contains 14 residues. The CDR3: CSVHNGGAKNIQYF. The CDR3 DNA sequence: TGCAGCGTGCACAACGGAGGAGCCAAAAACATTCAGTACTTC.

The rearrangement links TRBV27 to TRBJ1-5, with TRBD1 as a possible D gene (5 bases). Germline V gives CDR1 MNHEY, CDR2 SMNVEV (reference sequence). V lost 1 base and J lost 7, with 11 bases in between. This CDR3 spans 14 amino acids. This CDR3 reads CASSLLAGWQPQHF. The CDR3 bases are TGTGCCAGCAGTTTATTGGCAGGGTGGCAGCCCCAGCATTTT.

The V and J genes are TRBV10-3 and TRBJ1-2; no clear D. Trimming took 10 bases from V and 5 from J, leaving 26 bases between them. This CDR3 has 16 residues. The germline gives CDR1 ENHRY, CDR2 SYGVKD. CDR3 nucleotide sequence: TGTGCCACCCCCCCGCCGGAGAGACGGATCGGTTATGGCTACACCTTC. Protein: CATPPPERRIGYGYTF.

V usage is TRBV6-5 and J usage is TRBJ2-3; the match to TRBD2 covers 12 bases. Germline CDR1 MNHEY, CDR2 SVGAGI. The CDR3 extends over 15 amino acids. The V and J ends lost 4 bases and 4 bases, in that order; junction bases with no gene match: 3. The CDR3 sequence: CASSLLAGGADTQYF. The CDR3 DNA sequence: TGTGCCAGCAGTTTACTAGCGGGGGGAGCAGATACGCAGTATTTT.

The chain employs TRBV5-1 and TRBJ1-2; 9 positions agree with TRBD1. Losses at the gene ends were 0 bases for V and 8 bases for J; bases not matched to a gene: 11. The germline CDR1 and CDR2 sequences are SGHRS and YFSETQ. This CDR3 contains 16 residues. The CDR3 spells CASSLDGQGYRRGYTF. The DNA of the CDR3 is TGCGCCAGCAGCTTGGATGGACAGGGGTACCGAAGAGGCTACACCTTC.

The V call is TRBV4-1, the J call TRBJ1-6; D ambiguous. CDR1 MGHRA and CDR2 YSYEKL come from the germline V gene. The CDR3 covers 17 residues. The ends were cut back, 0 bases at V and 0 bases at J, with 9 bases in the middle. CDR3 in amino acids: CASSQDRLSSYNSPLHF. The CDR3 nucleotides read TGCGCCAGCAGCCAAGATCGGTTAAGCTCCTATAATTCACCCCTCCACTTT.

V usage is TRBV5-1 and J usage is TRBJ1-1, with D maybe TRBD1 (6 bases). CDR1 and CDR2 (germline): SGHRS, YFSETQ. V was clipped by 4 bases and J by 8 bases, with 15 bases between them. The CDR3 runs 13 residues. The CDR3 nucleotides are TGCGCCAGCAGCCCTATCGGGGGGCAGGAAGCTTTCTTT. The encoded protein is CASSPIGGQEAFF. Variable domain in full (rest from reference TRBV5-1 and TRBJ1-1): KAGVTQTPRYLIKTRGQQVTLSCSPISGHRSVSWYQQTPGQGLQFLFEYFSETQRNKGNFPGRFSGRQFSNSRSEMNVSTLELGDSALYLCASSPIGGQEAFFGQGTRLTVV.

The genes are TRBV19 and TRBJ1-1; tentatively, D is TRBD1 (6 bases). Between the trimmed V and J ends, which lost 11 bases and 5 bases, there was a span of 18 bases. The germline V gene encodes CDR1 LNHDA and CDR2 SQIVND (reference sequence). CDR3 length equals 13 residues. The CDR3 coding sequence is TGTGCCGTTAAGGCGGGGGGCAATACTGAAGCTTTCTTT. Its translation: CAVKAGGNTEAFF.

The V call is TRBV14, the J call TRBJ1-2; 11 bases match TRBD1. V was clipped by 3 bases and J by 5 bases; unmatched bases: 5. Germline V gene lookup returns CDR1 SGHDN and CDR2 FVKESK. The CDR3 is 15 amino acids. The CDR3 reads CASSHSGTGGYGYTF. CDR3 coding DNA: TGTGCCAGCAGCCATTCCGGGACAGGGGGATATGGCTACACCTTC.

The table lists this clone with a few counts. The chain is built from TRBV11-2 and TRBJ2-3; TRBD2 matches at 12 bases. Germline CDR1 is SGHAT and CDR2 is FQNNGV. V lost 5 bases and J lost 6; bases outside the gene matches: 6. This CDR3 spans 15 amino acids. The CDR3 loop reads CASSALAGGRDTQYF. The CDR3 DNA reads TGTGCCAGCAGCGCTCTAGCGGGGGGGCGGGATACGCAGTATTTT.

The chain recombines TRBV14 with TRBJ2-7; 11 positions agree with TRBD2. Germline lookup yields CDR1 SGHDN and CDR2 FVKESK. The V segment lost 4 bases and the J segment 3 bases; nucleotides outside the gene matches: 5. CDR3 length equals 15 residues. CDR3 sequence (DNA): TGTGCCAGCAGCCGACCGACTAGCGGGGTCTACGAGCAGTACTTC. It specifies CASSRPTSGVYEQYF. The whole variable domain, filled in from reference TRBV14 and TRBJ2-7, reads EAGVTQFPSHSVIEKGQTVTLRCDPISGHDNLYWYRRVMGKEIKFLLHFVKESKQDESGMPNNRFLAERTGGTYSTLKVQPAELEDSGVYFCASSRPTSGVYEQYFGPGTRLTVT.

The V gene is TRBV12-3 or TRBV12-4, the J gene TRBJ1-6, with 7 bases lining up with TRBD1. V dropped 4 bases and J dropped 6; count of bases not matched to a gene: 0. This CDR3 has 13 amino acids. The CDR3 coding sequence is TGTGCCAGCAGTTGGGACAGTAATTCACCCCTCCACTTT. Translation gives CASSWDSNSPLHF.

This sequence joins TRBV18 and TRBJ1-1; D is uncertain. The CDR3 extends over 15 amino acids. Germline V lookup: CDR1 KGHSH, CDR2 LQKENI. The V gene lost 7 bases and the J gene lost 5 bases, with 20 bases spanning the gap. In DNA, the CDR3 is TGTGCCAGCTACTATGATCCCCTCCTTGGGACTGAAGCTTTCTTT. As protein: CASYYDPLLGTEAFF.

This rearrangement joins TRBV5-4 to TRBJ1-4; no clear D gene. The germline V gene encodes CDR1 SGHNT and CDR2 YYREEE (reference sequence). This CDR3 is built from 14 residues. The V end was cut by 0 bases, the J end by 0 bases, with 3 bases between. The CDR3 here is CASSLAATNEKLFF. CDR3 nucleotides: TGTGCCAGCAGCTTGGCGGCAACTAATGAAAAACTGTTTTTT. Filled out from reference TRBV5-4 and TRBJ1-4, the complete variable domain reads ETGVTQSPTHLIKTRGQQVTLRCSSQSGHNTVSWYQQALGQGPQFIFQYYREEENGRGNFPPRFSGLQFPNYSSELNVNALELDDSALYLCASSLAATNEKLFFGSGTQLSVL.

In this sample, this clone turned up a few times. The rearrangement uses TRBV6-1 and TRBJ1-6; D gene unclear. This CDR3 is built from 15 residues. Trimming removed 8 bases from V and 3 bases from J, with 14 bases in between. The germline V gene has CDR1 MNHNS and CDR2 SASEGT. CDR3 sequence reads: CASDEGIGYNSPLHF. DNA for the CDR3: TGTGCCAGCGACGAGGGTATCGGCTATAATTCACCCCTCCACTTT.

The chain joins TRBV6-4 to TRBJ2-7; TRBD1 matches 9 bases. The germline CDR1 and CDR2 sequences are MRHNA and SNTAGT. This CDR3 is 15 amino acids long. The junction had 0 bases not matched to a gene; V was cut back by 0 bases and J by 0 bases. CDR3 residues: CASSDSTGGSYEQYV. CDR3 coding DNA: TGTGCCAGCAGTGACTCGACAGGGGGCTCCTACGAGCAGTACGTC.

A single count supports this clone. This rearrangement joins TRBV5-4 to TRBJ2-7, with D possibly matching TRBD2 (6 bases). The CDR3 is 15 amino acids. CDR1 SGHNT and CDR2 YYREEE come from the germline V gene (reference sequence). Trimming stripped 4 bases from V and 2 bases from J, with 16 bases between. The CDR3 region has the DNA TGTGCCAGCAGCGTCGGGCGGGGCGGTCCCTACGAGCAGTACTTC. It specifies CASSVGRGGPYEQYF. Complete variable domain (other parts from reference TRBV5-4 and TRBJ2-7): ETGVTQSPTHLIKTRGQQVTLRCSSQSGHNTVSWYQQALGQGPQFIFQYYREEENGRGNFPPRFSGLQFPNYSSELNVNALELDDSALYLCASSVGRGGPYEQYFGPGTRLTVT.

V gene TRBV19 combines with J gene TRBJ1-1; no firm D call. Per germline, CDR1 LNHDA and CDR2 SQIVND (reference sequence). V dropped 1 base and J dropped 1 base, with 7 bases sitting between them. The CDR3 runs to 14 residues. For the CDR3, the DNA is TGTGCCAGTAGTATAGGGCGGCCGAACACTGAAGCTTTCTTT. Its protein product is CASSIGRPNTEAFF.

The chain links TRBV15 to TRBJ2-7; D call uncertain. Germline V lookup: CDR1 LNHNV, CDR2 YYDKDF (reference sequence). Trimming took 0 bases from V and 1 from J, leaving 7 bases between them. This CDR3 has 14 residues. CDR3 DNA sequence: TGTGCCACCAGCAGAGATACGGGTTCCTACGAGCAGTACTTC. This encodes CATSRDTGSYEQYF.

The chain links TRBV4-2 to TRBJ1-5, with D maybe TRBD1 (5 bases). Germline values: CDR1 LGHNA, CDR2 YNFKEQ. This CDR3 spans 16 amino acids. Trimming took 0 bases from V and 3 from J, leaving 12 bases between them. CDR3 sequence (DNA): TGTGCCAGCAGCCAAGATCCAGGGCTCCACAATCAGCCCCAGCATTTT. Translated, it gives CASSQDPGLHNQPQHF.

The chain combines TRBV6-5 with TRBJ1-3; D is ambiguous. This CDR3 region has 13 residues. Trimming took 7 bases from V and 4 from J, leaving 11 bases between them. Germline V gene lookup returns CDR1 MNHEY and CDR2 SVGAGI. CDR3 sequence (DNA): TGTGCCAGCATTCCGGCCGGGGGAAACACCATATATTTT. Translation gives CASIPAGGNTIYF.

This clone appeared a few times. The V and J genes are TRBV6-6 and TRBJ2-7, with 8 bases that match TRBD1. The V gene's germline CDR1 is MNHNY and CDR2 SVGAGI (reference sequence). The CDR3 has 13 residues. The V segment lost 2 bases and the J segment 5 bases; nucleotides outside the gene matches: 2. The CDR3 protein is CASSYRTGNEQYV. Written as DNA, the CDR3 is TGTGCCAGCAGTTACCGGACAGGGAACGAGCAGTACGTC.

The chain links TRBV10-1 to TRBJ1-5; 8 bases align to TRBD1. The V gene's germline CDR1 is WNHNN and CDR2 SYGVQD (reference sequence). V trimming: 8 bases; J trimming: 0 bases; junction bases outside the gene matches: 6. The CDR3 is made up of 15 amino acids. CDR3 coding DNA: TGCGCCAGCCGGACAGGGAAAGGTAGCAATCAGCCCCAGCATTTT. This sequence encodes CASRTGKGSNQPQHF.

The chain employs TRBV27 and TRBJ1-2, with 7 bases matching TRBD1. V gave up 5 bases and J gave up 0 bases; unmatched junction bases: 6. The CDR3 is 15 residues long. Per the germline V gene, CDR1 is MNHEY and CDR2 is SMNVEV (reference sequence). The CDR3 DNA follows: TGTGCCAGCAGTCAAGGACAGGCCACTAACTATGGCTACACCTTC. It specifies CASSQGQATNYGYTF.

In the case of this clone: At one boundary the junction diverges from the germline segment, which might be a read error. The genes are TRBV29-1 and TRBJ1-1; D is uncertain. Germline CDR1 and CDR2: SQVTM and ANQGSEA. This CDR3 has 9 residues. The CDR3 loop is CSVGGEGFF. The DNA of the CDR3 is TGCAGCGTTGGGGGAGAAGGTTTCTTT.

This CDR3 reads CASGTGSSYNSPLHF. For the CDR3, the DNA is TGTGCCAGCGGGACAGGGAGCTCCTATAATTCACCCCTCCACTTT. The chain employs TRBV2 and TRBJ1-6; 9 bases are a match to TRBD1. The ends lost 8 bases at V and 0 bases at J; junction bases unmatched: 2. Germline V gene sequence: CDR1 SNHLY, CDR2 FYNNEI. CDR3 size: 15 residues.